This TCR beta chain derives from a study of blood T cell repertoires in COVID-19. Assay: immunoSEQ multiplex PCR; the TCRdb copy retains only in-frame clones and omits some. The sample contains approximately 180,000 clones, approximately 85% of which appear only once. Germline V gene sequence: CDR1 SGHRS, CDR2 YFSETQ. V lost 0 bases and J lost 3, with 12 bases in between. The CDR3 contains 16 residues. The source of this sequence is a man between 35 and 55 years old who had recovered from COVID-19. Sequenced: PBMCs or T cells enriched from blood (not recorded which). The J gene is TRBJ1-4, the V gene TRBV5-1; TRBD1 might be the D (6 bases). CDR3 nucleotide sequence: TGCGCCAGCAGCTTGGGACAGGTTGCGGCTAATGAAAAACTGTTTTTT. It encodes CASSLGQVAANEKLFF. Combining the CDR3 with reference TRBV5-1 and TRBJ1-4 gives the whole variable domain KAGVTQTPRYLIKTRGQQVTLSCSPISGHRSVSWYQQTPGQGLQFLFEYFSETQRNKGNFPGRFSGRQFSNSRSEMNVSTLELGDSALYLCASSLGQVAANEKLFFGSGTQLSVL.